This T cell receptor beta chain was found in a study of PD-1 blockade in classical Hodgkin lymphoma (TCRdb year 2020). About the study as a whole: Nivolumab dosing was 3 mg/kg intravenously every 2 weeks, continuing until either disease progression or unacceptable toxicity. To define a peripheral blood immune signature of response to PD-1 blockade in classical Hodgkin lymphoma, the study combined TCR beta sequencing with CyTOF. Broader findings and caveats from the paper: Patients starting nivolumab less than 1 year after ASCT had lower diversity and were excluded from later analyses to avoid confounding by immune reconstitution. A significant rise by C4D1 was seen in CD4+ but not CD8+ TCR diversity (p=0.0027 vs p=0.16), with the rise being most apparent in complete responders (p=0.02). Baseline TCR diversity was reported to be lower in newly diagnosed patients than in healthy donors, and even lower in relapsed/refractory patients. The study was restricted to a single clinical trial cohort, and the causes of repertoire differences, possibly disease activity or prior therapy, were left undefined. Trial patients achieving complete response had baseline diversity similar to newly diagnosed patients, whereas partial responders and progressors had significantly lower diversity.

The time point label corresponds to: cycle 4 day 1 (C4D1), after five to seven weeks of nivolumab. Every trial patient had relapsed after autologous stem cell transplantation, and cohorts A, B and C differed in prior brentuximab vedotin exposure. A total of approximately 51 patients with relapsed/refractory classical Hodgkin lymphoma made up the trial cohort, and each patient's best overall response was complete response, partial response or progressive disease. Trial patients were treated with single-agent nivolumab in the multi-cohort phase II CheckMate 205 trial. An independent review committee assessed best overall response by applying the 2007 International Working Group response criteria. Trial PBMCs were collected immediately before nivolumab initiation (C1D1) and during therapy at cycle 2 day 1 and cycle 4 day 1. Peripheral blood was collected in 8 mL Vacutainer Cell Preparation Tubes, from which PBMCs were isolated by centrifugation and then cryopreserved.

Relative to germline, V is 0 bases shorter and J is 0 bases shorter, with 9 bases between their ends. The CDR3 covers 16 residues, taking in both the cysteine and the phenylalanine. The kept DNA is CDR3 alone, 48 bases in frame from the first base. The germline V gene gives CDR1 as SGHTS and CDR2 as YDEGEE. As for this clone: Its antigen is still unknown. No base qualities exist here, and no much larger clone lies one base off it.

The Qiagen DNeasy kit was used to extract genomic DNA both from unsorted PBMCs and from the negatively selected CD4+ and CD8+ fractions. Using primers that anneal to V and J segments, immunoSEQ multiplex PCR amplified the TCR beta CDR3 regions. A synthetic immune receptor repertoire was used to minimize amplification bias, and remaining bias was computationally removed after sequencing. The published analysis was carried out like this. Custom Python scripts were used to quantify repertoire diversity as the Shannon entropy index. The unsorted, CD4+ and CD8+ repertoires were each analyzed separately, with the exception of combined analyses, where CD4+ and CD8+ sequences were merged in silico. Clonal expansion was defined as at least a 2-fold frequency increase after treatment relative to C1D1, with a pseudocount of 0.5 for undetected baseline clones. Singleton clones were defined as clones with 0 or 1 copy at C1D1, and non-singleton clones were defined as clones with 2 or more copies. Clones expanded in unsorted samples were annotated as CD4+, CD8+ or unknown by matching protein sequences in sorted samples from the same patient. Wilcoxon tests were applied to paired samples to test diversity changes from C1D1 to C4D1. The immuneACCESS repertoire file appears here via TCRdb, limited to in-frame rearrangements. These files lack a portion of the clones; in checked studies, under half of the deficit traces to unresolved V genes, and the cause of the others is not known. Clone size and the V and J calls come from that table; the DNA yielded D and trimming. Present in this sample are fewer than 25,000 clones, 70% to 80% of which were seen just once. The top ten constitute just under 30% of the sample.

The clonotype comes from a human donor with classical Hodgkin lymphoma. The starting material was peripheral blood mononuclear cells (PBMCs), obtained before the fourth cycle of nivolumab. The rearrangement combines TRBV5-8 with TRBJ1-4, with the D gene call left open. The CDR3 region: CASSLGQIPTNEKLFF. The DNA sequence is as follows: TGTGCCAGCAGCTTGGGGCAGATCCCAACTAATGAAAAACTGTTTTTT.